The clone carrying this T cell receptor beta chain was seen ten or more times. This entry is derived from a study of blood T cells in healthy people across ages. A sample-barcoded 5' primer and a J-beta primer mix were used in a second PCR of roughly 7 to 12 cycles. TCRdb used MiXCR to reprocess the 5' RACE reads, holding one entry per CDR3 protein. The sample includes about 810,000 distinct CDR3 sequences, about 34% of them seen just once. Unmatched junction bases numbered 6, after V lost 6 bases and J lost 7 bases. There are 13 residues in the CDR3. The clonotype originates from a man between 18 and 35 years old in good health. The material sequenced was blood. The chain uses TRBV12-3 or TRBV12-4 and TRBJ1-2; TRBD1 matches 9 bases. This CDR3 reads CASSSDRGAGYTF. CDR3 nucleotide sequence: TGTGCCAGCAGCTCGGACAGGGGAGCTGGCTACACCTTC.